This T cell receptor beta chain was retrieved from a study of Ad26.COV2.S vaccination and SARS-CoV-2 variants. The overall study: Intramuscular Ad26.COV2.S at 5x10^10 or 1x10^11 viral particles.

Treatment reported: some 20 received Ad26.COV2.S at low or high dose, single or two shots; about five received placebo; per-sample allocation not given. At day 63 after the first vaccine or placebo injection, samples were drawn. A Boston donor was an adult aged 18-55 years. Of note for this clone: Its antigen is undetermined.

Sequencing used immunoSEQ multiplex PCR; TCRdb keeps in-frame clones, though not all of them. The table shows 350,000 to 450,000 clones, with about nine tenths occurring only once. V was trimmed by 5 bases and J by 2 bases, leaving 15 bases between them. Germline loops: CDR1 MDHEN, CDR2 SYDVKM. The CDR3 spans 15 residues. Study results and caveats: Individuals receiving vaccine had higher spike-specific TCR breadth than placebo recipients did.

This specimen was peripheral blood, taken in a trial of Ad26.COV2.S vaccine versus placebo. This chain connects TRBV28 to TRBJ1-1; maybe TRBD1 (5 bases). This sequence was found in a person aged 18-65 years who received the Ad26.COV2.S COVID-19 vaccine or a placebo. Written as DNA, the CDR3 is TGTGCCAGCAGTCCCTTCAGGGTCCTAAACACTGAAGCTTTCTTT. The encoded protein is CASSPFRVLNTEAFF.